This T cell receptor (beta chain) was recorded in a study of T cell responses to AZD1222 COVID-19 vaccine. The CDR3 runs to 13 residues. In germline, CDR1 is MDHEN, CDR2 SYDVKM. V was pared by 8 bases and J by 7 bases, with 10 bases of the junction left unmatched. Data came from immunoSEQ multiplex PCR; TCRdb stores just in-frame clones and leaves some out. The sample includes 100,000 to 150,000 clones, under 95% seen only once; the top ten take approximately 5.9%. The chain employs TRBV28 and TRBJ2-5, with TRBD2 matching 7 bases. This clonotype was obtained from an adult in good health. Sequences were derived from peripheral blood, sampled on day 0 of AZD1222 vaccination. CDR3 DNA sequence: TGTGCCAGCCAATACGGCGGGAGTGGGACCCAGTACTTC. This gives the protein CASQYGGSGTQYF.